These 7 T cell receptor beta chains came from one sample sequenced in a study of beta chain features in type 1 diabetes. Reverse transcribing all isolated RNA meant expressed TCRB transcripts were sequenced. Here immunoSEQ multiplex PCR was the method, and the copy in TCRdb shows in-frame clones only, minus some. The sample gives almost 350,000 clones, approximately 8.2% of which show up once; less than 0.45% is in the top ten. Sequencing was carried out using central memory CD4+ T cells from blood. These receptors were obtained from a woman younger than 30 in good health.

The chain links TRBV9 to TRBJ2-5, with TRBD2 identical over 13 bases. The germline CDR1 and CDR2 sequences are SGDLS and YYNGEE. Trimming removed 0 bases from V and 5 bases from J; junction bases left unmatched: 10. This CDR3 spans 18 amino acids. The CDR3 nucleotides are TGTGCCAGCAGCGTAGGGACTAGCGGGAGAATGAGTCATGAGACCCAGTACTTC. Protein: CASSVGTSGRMSHETQYF.

This clone was observed at least ten times. J is TRBJ2-3 and V is TRBV10-3, with 7 bases lining up with TRBD2. Per the germline V gene, CDR1 is ENHRY and CDR2 is SYGVKD. This CDR3 has 14 amino acids. The trim removed 4 bases at V and 10 bases at J, leaving 11 bases unmatched. CDR3 coding DNA: TGTGCCATCAGTGTGGGGTTGAGCGGGAAGGCGCAGTATTTT. Translated, it gives CAISVGLSGKAQYF.

The CDR3 coding sequence is TGTGCCAGCAGCTTAAGGGGACAGGGTTCCGGGGAGCTGTTTTTT. It encodes CASSLRGQGSGELFF. V usage is TRBV11-3 and J usage is TRBJ2-2; 9 bases line up with TRBD1. The length of the CDR3 is 15 residues. Germline V lookup: CDR1 SGHNT, CDR2 YENEEA. The V gene end was trimmed by 2 bases and the J gene end by 6 bases; junction bases not matched to a gene: 4.

This clone has ten or more counts. The chain's CDR3 is CASSQERQGYNEQFF. DNA for the CDR3: TGCGCCAGCAGCCAAGAGAGACAGGGTTACAATGAGCAGTTCTTC. The chain couples TRBV4-3 to TRBJ2-1, with 7 bases that match TRBD1. CDR1 is LGHNA and CDR2 is YSLEER in the germline V gene. This CDR3 is built from 15 residues. The ends lost 0 bases at V and 4 bases at J; junction bases unmatched: 3.

This clone was found a few times. The V and J genes are TRBV7-9 and TRBJ2-1; no definite D call. The CDR3 runs 14 residues. V shed 3 bases and J shed 6 bases, with 12 bases lying between them. Germline CDR1 reads SEHNR; CDR2 reads FQNEAQ (reference sequence). The CDR3 DNA reads TGTGCCAGCAGCTTTCGCGCGGTAATCAATGAGCAGTTCTTC. Translated, it gives CASSFRAVINEQFF.

The J gene is TRBJ2-5, the V gene TRBV9; the match to TRBD1 covers 7 bases. This CDR3 is 14 amino acids long. The germline gives CDR1 SGDLS, CDR2 YYNGEE. V was clipped by 5 bases and J by 5 bases; unmatched bases: 9. CDR3 sequence: CASSGPGGMETQYF. CDR3 nucleotide sequence: TGTGCCAGCAGTGGACCAGGGGGAATGGAGACCCAGTACTTC.

This clone was seen a handful of times. V gene TRBV29-1 combines with J gene TRBJ2-1; 8 nucleotides match TRBD2. Germline loops: CDR1 SQVTM, CDR2 ANQGSEA. CDR3 size: 14 residues. The J segment lost 7 bases and the V segment lost 2 bases, leaving 7 bases of the junction unmatched. The CDR3 DNA sequence: TGCAGCGTTGAATCGGACTCGGGGGGGAATGAGCAGTTCTTC. Translation gives CSVESDSGGNEQFF.